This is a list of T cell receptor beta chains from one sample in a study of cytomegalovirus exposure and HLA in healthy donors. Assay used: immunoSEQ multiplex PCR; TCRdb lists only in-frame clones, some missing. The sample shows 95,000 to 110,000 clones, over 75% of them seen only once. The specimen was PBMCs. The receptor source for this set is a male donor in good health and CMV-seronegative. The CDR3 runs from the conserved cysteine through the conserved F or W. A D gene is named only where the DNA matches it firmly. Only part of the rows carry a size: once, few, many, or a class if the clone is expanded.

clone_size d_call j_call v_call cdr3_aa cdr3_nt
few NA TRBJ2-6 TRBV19 CASRTDSQGTGANVLTF TGTGCCAGTAGGACTGACTCTCAGGGGACCGGGGCCAACGTCCTGACTTTC
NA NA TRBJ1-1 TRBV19 CASSTQGVGTEAFF TGTGCCAGTAGTACTCAGGGTGTAGGAACTGAAGCTTTCTTT
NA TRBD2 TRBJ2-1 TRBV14 CASSLGPGTSTFRVHNEQFF TGTGCCAGCAGCCTAGGCCCTGGGACTAGTACTTTTCGGGTGCACAATGAGCAGTTCTTC
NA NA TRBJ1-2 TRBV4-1 CASSQEFRAVYGYTF TGCGCCAGCAGCCAAGAATTCAGGGCAGTCTATGGCTACACCTTC
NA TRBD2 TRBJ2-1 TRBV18 CASSLETSGRANEQFF TGTGCCAGCTCACTCGAGACTAGCGGGAGGGCCAATGAGCAGTTCTTC
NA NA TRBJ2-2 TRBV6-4 CASSEGDTGELFF TGTGCCAGCAGTGAAGGGGACACCGGGGAGCTGTTTTTT
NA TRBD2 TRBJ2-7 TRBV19 CASSTGLAYEQYF TGTGCCAGTAGTACGGGACTAGCGTACGAGCAGTACTTC
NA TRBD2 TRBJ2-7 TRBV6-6 CASRLAGGAPYEQYF TGTGCCAGCAGGCTAGCGGGAGGGGCCCCGTACGAGCAGTACTTC
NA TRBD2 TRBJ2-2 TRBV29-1 CSVEDPGRTTGELFF TGCAGCGTTGAAGATCCCGGGAGGACTACCGGGGAGCTGTTTTTT
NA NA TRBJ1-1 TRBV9 CASSVAPMNTEAFF TGTGCCAGCAGCGTAGCCCCCATGAACACTGAAGCTTTCTTT
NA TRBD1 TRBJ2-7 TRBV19 CASSPFLGQGAYEQYF TGTGCCAGTAGTCCATTTTTGGGACAGGGGGCTTACGAGCAGTACTTC
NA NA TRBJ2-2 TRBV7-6 CASSLVLGELFF TGTGCCAGCAGCTTAGTCCTCGGGGAGCTGTTTTTT
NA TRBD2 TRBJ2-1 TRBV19 CASSWGRVNEQFF TGTGCCAGTAGTTGGGGGAGGGTCAATGAGCAGTTCTTC
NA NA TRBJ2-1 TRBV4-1 CASSQEGASYNEQFF TGCGCCAGCAGCCAAGAGGGGGCCTCCTACAATGAGCAGTTCTTC
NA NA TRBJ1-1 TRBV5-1 CASSLGGGSNTEAFF TGCGCCAGCAGCTTGGGGGGGGGTTCGAACACTGAAGCTTTCTTT
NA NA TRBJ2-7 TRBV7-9 CASSRGSYEQYF TGTGCCAGCAGCCGAGGATCCTACGAGCAGTACTTC
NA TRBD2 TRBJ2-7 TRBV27 CASSPSLLAAVDEQYF TGTGCCAGCAGCCCTAGTTTACTAGCGGCCGTCGACGAGCAGTACTTC
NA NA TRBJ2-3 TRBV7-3 CASSLYGTDTQYF TGTGCCAGCAGCTTATATGGCACAGATACGCAGTATTTT
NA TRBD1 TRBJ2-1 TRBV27 CAGSRTGESYNEQFF TGTGCCGGCAGCCGGACAGGGGAATCCTACAATGAGCAGTTCTTC
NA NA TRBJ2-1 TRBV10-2 CASSESQGYGQFF TGCGCCAGCAGTGAGTCCCAGGGCTACGGGCAGTTCTTC
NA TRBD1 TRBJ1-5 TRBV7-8 CASSLGDRVGQPQHF TGTGCCAGCAGCCTAGGGGACAGGGTTGGTCAGCCCCAGCATTTT
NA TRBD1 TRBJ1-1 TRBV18 CASSPDRGQTEAFF TGTGCCAGCTCACCGGACAGGGGACAAACTGAAGCTTTCTTT
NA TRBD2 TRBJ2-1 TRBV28 CASSFPTSGSRYEQFF TGTGCCAGCAGTTTTCCGACTAGCGGGAGTAGGTATGAGCAGTTCTTC
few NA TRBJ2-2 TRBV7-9 CASTQGMNTGELFF TGTGCCAGCACCCAGGGCATGAACACCGGGGAGCTGTTTTTT
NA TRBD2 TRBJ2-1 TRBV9 CASSVGATSGLYNEQFF TGTGCCAGCAGCGTAGGCGCAACTAGCGGCCTCTACAATGAGCAGTTCTTC
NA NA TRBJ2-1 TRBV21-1 CASSMTSGKDNEQFF TGTGCCAGCAGCATGACTAGCGGGAAGGACAATGAGCAGTTCTTC
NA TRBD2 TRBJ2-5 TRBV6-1 CASTHDPGGQETQYF TGTGCCAGCACGCACGATCCGGGGGGCCAAGAGACCCAGTACTTC
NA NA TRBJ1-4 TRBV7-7 CASSLTRGVNEKLFF TGTGCCAGCAGCTTAACCCGGGGAGTTAATGAAAAACTGTTTTTT
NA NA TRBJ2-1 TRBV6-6 CASTAGHNSPSFF TGTGCCAGCACCGCAGGACACAACTCTCCCTCGTTCTTC
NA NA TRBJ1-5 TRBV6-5 CASSYSREGNQPQHF TGTGCCAGCAGTTACTCAAGAGAAGGCAATCAGCCCCAGCATTTT
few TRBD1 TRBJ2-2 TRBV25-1 CASRGQGRTGELFF TGTGCCAGCAGAGGACAGGGAAGAACCGGGGAGCTGTTTTTT
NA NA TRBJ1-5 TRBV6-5 CASGGSAPQHF TGTGCCAGCGGGGGGTCGGCGCCCCAGCATTTT
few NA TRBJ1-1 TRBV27 CASGRQVYTEAFF TGTGCCAGCGGGAGACAGGTCTACACTGAAGCTTTCTTT
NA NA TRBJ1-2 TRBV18 CASSLRTDSNYGYTF TGTGCCAGCTCACTTCGGACAGATTCTAACTATGGCTACACCTTC
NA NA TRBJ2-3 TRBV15 CATSENRWGADTQYF TGTGCCACCAGCGAAAACAGGTGGGGGGCAGATACGCAGTATTTT
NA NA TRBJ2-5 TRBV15 CATSRGLQGETQYF TGTGCCACCAGCCGGGGACTTCAGGGAGAGACCCAGTACTTC
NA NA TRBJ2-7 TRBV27 CASSLDGLGYEQYF TGTGCCAGCAGTTTAGATGGGCTGGGCTACGAGCAGTACTTC
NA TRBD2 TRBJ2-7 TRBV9 CASSPRTSDYEQYF TGTGCCAGCAGCCCGCGGACTAGCGACTACGAGCAGTACTTC
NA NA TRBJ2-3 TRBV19 CASSMGDSGGDTQYF TGTGCCAGTAGTATGGGAGACAGCGGAGGGGATACGCAGTATTTT
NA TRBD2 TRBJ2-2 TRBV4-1 CASSQGGLAGVGTGELFF TGCGCCAGCAGCCAAGGTGGACTAGCGGGAGTTGGGACCGGGGAGCTGTTTTTT
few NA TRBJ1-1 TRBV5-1 CASSPLPQGRAFF TGCGCCAGCAGCCCCCTACCACAGGGACGGGCTTTCTTT
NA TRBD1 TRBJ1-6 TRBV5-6 CASSSLTGGDNSPLHF TGTGCCAGCAGCTCGTTGACAGGGGGGGACAATTCACCCCTCCACTTT
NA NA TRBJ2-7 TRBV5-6 CASSPGHIPYEQYF TGTGCCAGCAGTCCTGGACATATTCCCTACGAGCAGTACTTC
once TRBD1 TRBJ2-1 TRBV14 CASSQEGQVNPDWWVYNEQFF TGTGCCAGCAGCCAAGAGGGACAGGTAAACCCCGATTGGTGGGTGTACAATGAGCAGTTCTTC
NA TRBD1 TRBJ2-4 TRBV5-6 CASSHRDSMPFTGIVIQYF TGTGCCAGCAGCCACCGGGACAGTATGCCCTTTACCGGAATTGTCATTCAGTACTTC
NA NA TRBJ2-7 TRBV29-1 CSVEGRGSYEQYF TGCAGCGTTGAAGGGCGGGGCTCCTACGAGCAGTACTTC
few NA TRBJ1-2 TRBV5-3 CARSLEGGYGYTF TGTGCCAGAAGCTTGGAAGGGGGCTATGGCTACACCTTC
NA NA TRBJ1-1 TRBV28 CASSLRTGVPEAFF TGTGCCAGCAGTTTGCGTACAGGCGTCCCTGAAGCTTTCTTT
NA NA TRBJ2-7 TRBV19 CASSMAGSYEQYF TGTGCCAGTAGTATGGCCGGGTCCTACGAGCAGTACTTC
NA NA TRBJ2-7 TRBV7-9 CASSPRAGSYEQYF TGTGCCAGCAGCCCTCGTGCAGGATCCTACGAGCAGTACTTC